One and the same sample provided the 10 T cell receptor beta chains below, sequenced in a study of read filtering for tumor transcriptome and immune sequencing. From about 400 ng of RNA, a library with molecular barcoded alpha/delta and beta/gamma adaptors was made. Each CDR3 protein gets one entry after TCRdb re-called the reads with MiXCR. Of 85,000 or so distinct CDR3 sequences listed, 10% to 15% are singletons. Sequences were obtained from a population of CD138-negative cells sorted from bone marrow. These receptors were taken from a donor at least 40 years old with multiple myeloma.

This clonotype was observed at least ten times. Here the CDR3 reads CASSLGRPTGELFF. The CDR3 region has the DNA TGTGCCAGCAGCTTAGGAAGGCCCACCGGGGAGCTGTTTTTT. The genes are TRBV7-9 and TRBJ2-2; D unresolved. V gave up 1 base and J gave up 4 bases, with 7 bases separating them. CDR1 is SEHNR and CDR2 is FQNEAQ in the germline V gene (reference sequence). This CDR3 has 14 amino acids. The full variable domain, with the rest looked up from reference TRBV7-9 and TRBJ2-2, is DTGVSQNPRHKITKRGQNVTFRCDPISEHNRLYWYRQTLGQGPEFLTYFQNEAQLEKSRLLSDRFSAERPKGSFSTLEIQRTEQGDSAMYLCASSLGRPTGELFFGEGSRLTVL.

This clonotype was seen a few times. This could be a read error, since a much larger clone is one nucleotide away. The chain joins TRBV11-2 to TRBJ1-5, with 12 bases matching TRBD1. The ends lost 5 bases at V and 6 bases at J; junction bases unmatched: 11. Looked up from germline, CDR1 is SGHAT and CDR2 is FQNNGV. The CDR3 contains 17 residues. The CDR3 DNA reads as TGTGCCAGCAGCCGAGGGACAGGGGGCGTTGGAAGTCAGCCCCAGCATTTT. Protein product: CASSRGTGGVGSQPQHF.

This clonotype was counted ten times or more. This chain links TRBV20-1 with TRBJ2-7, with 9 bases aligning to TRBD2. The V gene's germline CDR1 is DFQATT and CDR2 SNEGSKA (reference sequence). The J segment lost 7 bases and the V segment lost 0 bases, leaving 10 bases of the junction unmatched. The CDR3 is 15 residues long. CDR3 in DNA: TGCAGTGCTAGAGACGGTGCGGGAGGGCCGAAGGAGCAGTACTTC. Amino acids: CSARDGAGGPKEQYF.

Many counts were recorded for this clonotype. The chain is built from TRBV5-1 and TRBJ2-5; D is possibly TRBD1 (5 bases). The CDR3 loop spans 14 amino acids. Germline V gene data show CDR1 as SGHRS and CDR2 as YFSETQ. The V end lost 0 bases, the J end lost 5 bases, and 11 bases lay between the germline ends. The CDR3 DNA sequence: TGCGCCAGCAGCTTGGCCAGGGCTAGGGAGACCCAGTACTTC. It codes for CASSLARARETQYF.

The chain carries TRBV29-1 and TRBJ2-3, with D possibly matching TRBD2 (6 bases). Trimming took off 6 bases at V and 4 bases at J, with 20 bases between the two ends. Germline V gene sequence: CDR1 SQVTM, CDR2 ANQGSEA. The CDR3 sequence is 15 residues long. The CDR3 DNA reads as TGCAGCGTCGTTATGACGGGAGCGGCCGCAGATACGCAGTATTTT. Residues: CSVVMTGAAADTQYF.

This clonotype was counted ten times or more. Here the CDR3 DNA reads TGCAGCGTGACGGTCTCTGGAAACACCATATATTTT. Encoded protein: CSVTVSGNTIYF. The genes are TRBV29-1 and TRBJ1-3; D is ambiguous. From germline, CDR1 is SQVTM and CDR2 ANQGSEA. V was shortened by 6 bases and J by 0 bases, with 6 bases between the two germline ends. This CDR3 spans 12 amino acids.

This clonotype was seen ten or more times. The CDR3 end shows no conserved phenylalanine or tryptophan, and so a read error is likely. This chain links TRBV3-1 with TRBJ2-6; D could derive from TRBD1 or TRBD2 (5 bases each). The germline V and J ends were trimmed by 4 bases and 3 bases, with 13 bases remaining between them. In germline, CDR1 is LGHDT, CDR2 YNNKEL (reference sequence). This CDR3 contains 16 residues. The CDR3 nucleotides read TGTGCCAGCAGCCGTCGTATGGGGGTTGGGGCCAACGTCCTGACTTCC. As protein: CASSRRMGVGANVLTS.

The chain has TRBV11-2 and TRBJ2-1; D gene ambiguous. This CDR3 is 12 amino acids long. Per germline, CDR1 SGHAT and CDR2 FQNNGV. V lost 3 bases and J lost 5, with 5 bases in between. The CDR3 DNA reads TGTGCCAGCAGCTTCCTAAACAATGAGCAGTTCTTC. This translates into CASSFLNNEQFF.

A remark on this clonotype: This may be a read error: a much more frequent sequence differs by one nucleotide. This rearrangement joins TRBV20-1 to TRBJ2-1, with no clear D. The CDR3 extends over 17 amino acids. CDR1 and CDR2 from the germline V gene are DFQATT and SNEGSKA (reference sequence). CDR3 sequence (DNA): TGCAGTGCTAGAAGCCCTCCAGAGCCCAGCTCCTCCAATGAGCAGTTCTTC. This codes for CSARSPPEPSSSNEQFF.

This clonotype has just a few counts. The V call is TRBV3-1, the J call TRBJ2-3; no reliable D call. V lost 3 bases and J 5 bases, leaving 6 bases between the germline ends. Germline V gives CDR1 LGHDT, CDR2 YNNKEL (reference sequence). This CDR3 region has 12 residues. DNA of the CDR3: TGTGCCAGCAGCCATCCGTTAGATACGCAGTATTTT. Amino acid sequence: CASSHPLDTQYF.